The 3 T cell receptor beta chains below were found in one sample sequenced in a study of shared clonotypes between healthy human individuals. Some clones are missing from TCRdb's copy, which holds only in-frame ones; the method was immunoSEQ multiplex PCR. Among about half a million clones listed, approximately 80% were seen once. Specimen: PBMCs. The receptor set was obtained from a woman aged 40 to 50 in good health. Some clones in this sample may be carry-over from other donors' samples.

This chain uses TRBV21-1 with TRBJ2-7; the table gives TRBD2 as D, unverified against the DNA. TRBV21-1 is annotated as a pseudogene. The CDR3 covers 17 residues. CDR3 sequence: CASSKAVSGSRHYEQYF. The CDR3 nucleotides are TGTGCCAGCAGCAAAGCCGTAAGCGGGAGTCGTCACTACGAGCAGTACTTC.

J is TRBJ2-1 and V is TRBV7-6; D is possibly TRBD1 (5 bases). The germline V gene encodes CDR1 SGHVS and CDR2 FNYEAQ. Trimming removed 0 bases at V and 12 bases at J, with 12 bases between. The CDR3 is made up of 13 amino acids. The CDR3 spells CASSLAQGQGQFF. In nucleotides, the CDR3 is TGTGCCAGCAGCTTAGCGCAGGGCCAAGGGCAGTTCTTC.

This clone showed up just a few times. A read error may be the cause here, since a much bigger clone is one base away. The same CDR3 is also encoded by other DNA sequences in this sample. V is TRBV7-9 and J is TRBJ2-5; 9 bases are shared with TRBD2. This CDR3 is 14 amino acids long. The junction had 8 bases not matched to a gene; V was cut back by 9 bases and J by 3 bases. Germline CDR1 SEHNR, CDR2 FQNEAQ (reference sequence). The CDR3 DNA follows: TGTGCCAGTAGCCCCCGGACTAGCGAAGAGACCCAGTACTTC. This encodes CASSPRTSEETQYF. Variable domain in full (rest from reference TRBV7-9 and TRBJ2-5): DTGVSQNPRHKITKRGQNVTFRCDPISEHNRLYWYRQTLGQGPEFLTYFQNEAQLEKSRLLSDRFSAERPKGSFSTLEIQRTEQGDSAMYLCASSPRTSEETQYFGPGTRLLVL.